This T cell receptor beta chain comes out of a study of Tregs in tolerant kidney transplant recipients. Libraries were prepared by immunoSEQ multiplex PCR; TCRdb keeps only in-frame clonotypes and omits some of them. Of over 85,000 clones in the sample, roughly 93% are singletons; the top ten hold 0.35% to 0.55%. This receptor was identified in a human donor who received a combined kidney and bone marrow transplant. The sequenced sample was CD4+ T cells from blood, obtained before the transplant.

The CDR3 sequence is CASSPLSTASGEQYF. The CDR3 DNA reads TGTGCCAGCAGCCCCCTTTCGACAGCCTCGGGCGAGCAGTACTTC. This chain joins TRBV11-2 and TRBJ2-7; TRBD1 is a possible D gene (5 bases). The germline V and J ends were trimmed by 5 bases and 6 bases, with 20 bases remaining between them. The CDR3 contains 15 residues. The germline V gene has CDR1 SGHAT and CDR2 FQNNGV.